A single sample gave rise to the 27 T cell receptor beta chains below, sequenced in a study of blood T cells in healthy people across ages (dated by TCRdb to between 2014 and 2017). The library was made by 5' RACE. Instrument used: Illumina HiSeq 2500. A second PCR of roughly 7 to 11 cycles was performed with a sample-barcoded 5' primer and a J-beta primer mix. The public reads were reanalyzed by TCRdb: fastp trimming at Q25, MiXCR alignment, in-frame beta chains only. Rows are unified per CDR3 protein, each entry keeping the most common DNA and genes. Here the sample has hundreds of thousands of distinct CDR3 sequences; around 52% occur a single time. The ten largest make up 13% of the sample. Sequencing used blood. The receptors come from a woman aged 80 or over in good health.

In its sample, this clonotype was seen many times. The CDR3 protein is CASSQTPGSYNEQFF. CDR3 nucleotide sequence: TGTGCCAGCAGCCAGACCCCGGGGTCCTACAATGAGCAGTTCTTC. V and J are TRBV9 and TRBJ2-1, with D perhaps matching TRBD2 (5 bases). The CDR3 sequence is 15 residues long. V shed 4 bases and J shed 1 base, with 12 bases lying between them. Germline CDR1 and CDR2: SGDLS and YYNGEE.

This clonotype showed up many times. The V gene is TRBV27, the J gene TRBJ2-5; TRBD1 might be the D (5 bases). This CDR3 spans 14 amino acids. CDR1 and CDR2 from the germline V gene are MNHEY and SMNVEV (reference sequence). V dropped 6 bases and J dropped 5 bases, with 16 bases sitting between them. Here the CDR3 DNA reads TGTGCCAGCAGCCCGTGGCAGGGTTTTGAGACCCAGTACTTC. Its protein product is CASSPWQGFETQYF.

The CDR3 nucleotides are TGCGCCAGCAGCGGGATTAGCGGGAACACCGGGGAGCTGTTTTTT. It is translated as CASSGISGNTGELFF. V is TRBV5-1 and J is TRBJ2-2; the D gene is possibly TRBD2 (6 bases). CDR1 and CDR2 from the germline V gene are SGHRS and YFSETQ. V was pared by 4 bases and J by 1 base, with 11 bases between. The CDR3 has 15 amino acids.

The genes are TRBV3-1 and TRBJ2-1; 9 positions match TRBD1. The junction had 4 bases not matched to a gene; V was cut back by 4 bases and J by 9 bases. Germline values: CDR1 LGHDT, CDR2 YNNKEL (reference sequence). The CDR3 spans 13 residues. CDR3 sequence (DNA): TGTGCCAGCAGCCGACAGGGGGTTATTGAGCAGTTCTTC. It yields the protein CASSRQGVIEQFF.

The J gene is TRBJ2-1, the V gene TRBV20-1; D remains ambiguous. This CDR3 region has 14 residues. V dropped 3 bases and J dropped 3 bases, with 12 bases sitting between them. Germline lookup yields CDR1 DFQATT and CDR2 SNEGSKA (reference sequence). The CDR3 nucleotides read TGCAGTGCTAGCGCCAAACTTGGCTACAATGAGCAGTTCTTC. Its protein is CSASAKLGYNEQFF.

The chain recombines TRBV7-2 with TRBJ2-3; 8 nucleotides agree with TRBD2. V trimming: 7 bases; J trimming: 9 bases; junction bases outside the gene matches: 9. Germline CDR1 and CDR2: SGHTA and FQGNSA. The CDR3 is 13 amino acids. CDR3 bases: TGTGCCAGCAACTCAGAGGGGACTAGAACGCAGTATTTT. As protein: CASNSEGTRTQYF.

This clonotype was recorded a few times. The rearrangement links TRBV7-2 to TRBJ2-2; D might be TRBD2 (6 bases). Germline CDR1 reads SGHTA; CDR2 reads FQGNSA. The CDR3 extends over 15 amino acids. V was clipped by 5 bases and J by 7 bases, with 17 bases between them. This chain's CDR3 is CASSAPGRDIGELFF. The CDR3 nucleotides are TGTGCCAGCAGCGCACCGGGGCGGGATATCGGGGAGCTGTTTTTT.

The V and J genes are TRBV13 and TRBJ1-1; weak D call: TRBD1 (6 bases). The CDR3 covers 13 residues. Germline CDR1 PRHDT, CDR2 FYEKMQ (reference sequence). V lost 5 bases and J 4 bases, leaving 11 bases between the germline ends. The CDR3 coding sequence is TGTGCCAGCAGCCGAACAGGGAGCACTGAAGCTTTCTTT. Translating it yields CASSRTGSTEAFF.

This rearrangement joins TRBV25-1 to TRBJ2-2; D might be TRBD1 or TRBD2, each matching 6 bases. CDR3 size: 14 residues. V shed 8 bases and J shed 1 base, with 11 bases lying between them. Germline CDR1 is MGHDK and CDR2 is SYGVNS. In DNA, the CDR3 is TGTGCCAGCGCCGGAGGGGGGAACACCGGGGAGCTGTTTTTT. It codes for CASAGGGNTGELFF.

This clonotype was seen only a few times. The chain combines TRBV27 with TRBJ2-6, with a possible D match to TRBD1 (6 bases). The CDR3 spans 17 residues. CDR1 MNHEY and CDR2 SMNVEV come from the germline V gene (reference sequence). Trimming took off 5 bases at V and 0 bases at J, with 14 bases between the two ends. The CDR3 DNA sequence: TGTGCCAGCAGTCCGACAGGTACGGTCTCTGGGGCCAACGTCCTGACTTTC. Residues: CASSPTGTVSGANVLTF.

This clonotype was found a few times. The rearrangement links TRBV27 to TRBJ2-4; possible D gene TRBD2, 7 bases. The V and J ends lost 2 bases and 8 bases respectively, with 13 bases between them. CDR3 length: 14 residues. CDR1 and CDR2 (germline): MNHEY, SMNVEV (reference sequence). CDR3 residues: CASSLRGGGYIQYF. The CDR3 bases are TGTGCCAGCAGTTTAAGGGGGGGGGGATACATTCAGTACTTC.

This clonotype was observed many times. The chain links TRBV7-6 to TRBJ1-5; D remains unclear. The germline V gene has CDR1 SGHVS and CDR2 FNYEAQ. Between the trimmed V and J ends, which lost 2 bases and 4 bases, there was a span of 9 bases. There are 14 residues in the CDR3. CDR3 region: CASSLSRENQPQHF. The CDR3 coding sequence is TGTGCCAGCAGCTTATCTAGGGAAAATCAGCCCCAGCATTTT.

The chain combines TRBV5-1 with TRBJ1-4; the D gene is possibly TRBD1 (5 bases). Per germline, CDR1 SGHRS and CDR2 YFSETQ. The length of the CDR3 is 18 residues. V lost 1 base and J 0 bases, leaving 16 bases between the germline ends. The CDR3 bases are TGCGCCAGCAGCTTGCTCGGGGCGTCGAAGGCAACTAATGAAAAACTGTTTTTT. This translates into CASSLLGASKATNEKLFF.

This clonotype was counted many times. J is TRBJ2-3 and V is TRBV12-3 or TRBV12-4, with 7 bases fitting TRBD2. This CDR3 is built from 14 residues. V gave up 3 bases and J gave up 6 bases; unmatched junction bases: 6. CDR3 protein: CASSFRRGSDTQYF. The CDR3 DNA is TGTGCCAGCAGTTTCCGGCGGGGGTCGGATACGCAGTATTTT.

As concerns this clonotype: Given a much more abundant clone one base away, this may be a read error. The chain recombines TRBV27 with TRBJ2-7; 10 bases map to TRBD1. Germline V lookup: CDR1 MNHEY, CDR2 SMNVEV (reference sequence). After removal of 10 bases from V and 2 bases from J, the junction contained 2 bases not matched to a gene. This CDR3 region has 12 residues. The CDR3 DNA follows: TGTGCCACTGGGACAGGGGCCTACGAGCAGTACTTC. It encodes CATGTGAYEQYF.

This clonotype was counted at least ten times. This chain joins TRBV11-2 and TRBJ2-4; D is perhaps TRBD1 (7 bases). V was clipped by 0 bases and J by 0 bases, with 21 bases between them. The CDR3 is 20 residues long. Germline V CDR1 and CDR2: SGHAT, FQNNGV. The CDR3 loop reads CASSLDLWAGQRQAKNIQYF. CDR3 coding DNA: TGTGCCAGCAGCTTAGACCTTTGGGCGGGACAGAGACAAGCCAAAAACATTCAGTACTTC.

In its sample, this clonotype was seen many times. This chain uses TRBV6-6 with TRBJ2-1, with TRBD2 matching 10 bases. The CDR3 runs to 17 residues. Germline lookup yields CDR1 MNHNY and CDR2 SVGAGI (reference sequence). Trimming cost V 6 bases and J 3 bases; bases outside gene matches: 11. The CDR3 nucleotides read TGTGCCAGCAGCCCAAAGGGCCTAGCGGGGGTCTACAATGAGCAGTTCTTC. Translating it yields CASSPKGLAGVYNEQFF.

A note on this clonotype: A read error may explain this, as a much larger clone is one base away. This chain connects TRBV2 to TRBJ2-1; maybe TRBD1 (5 bases). The DNA end favors TRBJ2-7, so the J call may be wrong. Germline V lookup: CDR1 SNHLY, CDR2 FYNNEI. CDR3 length: 15 residues. The CDR3 spells CASSKDSAFYNEQYF. In DNA, the CDR3 is TGTGCCAGCAGTAAAGACAGCGCGTTCTACAATGAGCAGTACTTC.

This sequence joins TRBV29-1 and TRBJ2-3; TRBD2 aligns across 7 bases. CDR1 and CDR2 (germline): SQVTM, ANQGSEA. J lost 9 bases, V lost 7 bases, and 16 bases had no gene match. The CDR3 is 14 amino acids. CDR3 loop: CSAPRAGADGTQYF. In DNA, the CDR3 is TGCAGCGCCCCACGTGCGGGAGCCGACGGGACGCAGTATTTT.

This sequence joins TRBV27 and TRBJ2-5; D not resolved. Germline V gene lookup returns CDR1 MNHEY and CDR2 SMNVEV (reference sequence). With 3 bases removed from V and 0 bases from J, the gap between germline ends came to 5 bases. The CDR3 runs to 13 residues. The CDR3 DNA sequence: TGTGCCAGCAGTTTGGAAAACCAAGAGACCCAGTACTTC. Translating it yields CASSLENQETQYF.

This clonotype occurred a few times. This rearrangement joins TRBV12-3 or TRBV12-4 to TRBJ2-7; no firm D call. This CDR3 is built from 14 residues. Trimming cost V 5 bases and J 0 bases, with 11 bases left between them. CDR3: CASSPSLSSYEQYF. As DNA, the CDR3 is TGTGCCAGCAGTCCGTCCTTGAGCTCCTACGAGCAGTACTTC.

This clonotype was counted between two and nine times. The rearrangement links TRBV7-3 to TRBJ2-3; 9 bases are shared with TRBD2. Germline loops: CDR1 SGHTA, CDR2 FQGTGA. The V gene end was trimmed by 9 bases and the J gene end by 1 base; junction bases not matched to a gene: 11. The CDR3 loop spans 16 amino acids. The CDR3 protein is CASSLSGRVGTDTQYF. CDR3 DNA: TGTGCCAGTAGCCTTAGCGGGAGAGTTGGCACAGATACGCAGTATTTT.

V gene TRBV20-1 combines with J gene TRBJ1-2; 8 positions agree with TRBD1. Germline CDR1 DFQATT, CDR2 SNEGSKA (reference sequence). Trimming cost V 4 bases and J 8 bases; bases outside gene matches: 3. The CDR3 totals 11 residues. The CDR3 is CSATGGLGYTF. As DNA, the CDR3 is TGCAGTGCTACAGGGGGCTTAGGCTACACCTTC.

This chain links TRBV29-1 with TRBJ1-6; TRBD1 might be the D (5 bases). The CDR3 is 18 amino acids. The germline CDR1 and CDR2 sequences are SQVTM and ANQGSEA. V lost 4 bases, J lost 0 bases, and 19 bases lay in between. The CDR3, as DNA: TGCAGCGTTGTACAGGACCCATACCTCAGCTCCTATAATTCACCCCTCCACTTT. Protein: CSVVQDPYLSSYNSPLHF.

In its sample, this clonotype was seen many times. The V gene is TRBV28, the J gene TRBJ1-2; TRBD1 matches 7 bases. CDR1 and CDR2 from the germline V gene are MDHEN and SYDVKM. The CDR3 covers 14 residues. V dropped 5 bases and J dropped 2; count of bases not matched to a gene: 5. The CDR3 region is CASSQQGINYGYTF. In DNA, the CDR3 is TGTGCCAGCAGTCAACAGGGGATCAACTATGGCTACACCTTC.

The table lists this clonotype with many counts. V gene TRBV5-1 combines with J gene TRBJ1-2; no firm D call. V was trimmed by 0 bases and J by 9 bases, leaving 9 bases between them. Germline CDR1 reads SGHRS; CDR2 reads YFSETQ. The CDR3 is made up of 12 amino acids. CDR3 amino acids: CASSLAADRYTF. CDR3 nucleotide sequence: TGCGCCAGCAGCTTGGCGGCAGATCGCTACACCTTC.

This clonotype was observed at least ten times. The CDR3 spells CSVGRYNEQFF. The DNA of the CDR3 is TGCAGCGTTGGGCGATACAATGAGCAGTTCTTC. This rearrangement joins TRBV29-1 to TRBJ2-1, with D hard to call. The V gene lost 4 bases and the J gene lost 4 bases, with 5 bases spanning the gap. This CDR3 region has 11 residues. Germline V gene lookup returns CDR1 SQVTM and CDR2 ANQGSEA.